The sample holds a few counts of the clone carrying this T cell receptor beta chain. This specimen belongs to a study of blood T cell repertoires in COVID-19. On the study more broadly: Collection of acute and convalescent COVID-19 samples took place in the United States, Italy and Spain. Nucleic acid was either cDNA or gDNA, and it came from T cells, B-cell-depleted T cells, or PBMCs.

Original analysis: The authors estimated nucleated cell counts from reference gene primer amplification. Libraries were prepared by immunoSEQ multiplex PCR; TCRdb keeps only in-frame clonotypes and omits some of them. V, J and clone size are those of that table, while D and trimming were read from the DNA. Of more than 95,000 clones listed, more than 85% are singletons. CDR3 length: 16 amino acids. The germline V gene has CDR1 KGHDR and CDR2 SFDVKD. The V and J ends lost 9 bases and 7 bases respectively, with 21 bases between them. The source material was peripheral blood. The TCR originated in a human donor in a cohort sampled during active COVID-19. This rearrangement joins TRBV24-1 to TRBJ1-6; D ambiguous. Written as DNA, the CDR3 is TGTGCCACCGCCCTACCTGTAGCGAACGGGAATTCACCCCTCCACTTT. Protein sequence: CATALPVANGNSPLHF.